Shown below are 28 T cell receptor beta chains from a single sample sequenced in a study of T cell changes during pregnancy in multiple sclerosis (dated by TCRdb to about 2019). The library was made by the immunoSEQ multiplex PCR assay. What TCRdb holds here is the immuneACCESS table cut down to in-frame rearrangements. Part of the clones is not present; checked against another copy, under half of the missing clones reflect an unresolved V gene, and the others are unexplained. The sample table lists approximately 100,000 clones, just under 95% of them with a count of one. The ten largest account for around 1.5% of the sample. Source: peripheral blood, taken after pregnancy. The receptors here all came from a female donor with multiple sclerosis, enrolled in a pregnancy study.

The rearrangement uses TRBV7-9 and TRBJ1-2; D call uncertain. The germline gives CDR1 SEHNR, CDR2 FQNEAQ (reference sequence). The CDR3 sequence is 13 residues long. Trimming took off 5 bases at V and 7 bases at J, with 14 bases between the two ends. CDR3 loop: CASSPTGTGGYTF. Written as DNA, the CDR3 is TGTGCCAGCAGCCCCACGGGAACGGGTGGCTACACCTTC.

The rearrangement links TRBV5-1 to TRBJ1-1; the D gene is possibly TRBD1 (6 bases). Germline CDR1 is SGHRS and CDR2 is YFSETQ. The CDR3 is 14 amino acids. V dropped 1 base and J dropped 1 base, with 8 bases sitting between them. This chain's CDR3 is CASSLTGSNTEAFF. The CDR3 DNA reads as TGCGCCAGCAGCTTGACAGGGTCGAACACTGAAGCTTTCTTT.

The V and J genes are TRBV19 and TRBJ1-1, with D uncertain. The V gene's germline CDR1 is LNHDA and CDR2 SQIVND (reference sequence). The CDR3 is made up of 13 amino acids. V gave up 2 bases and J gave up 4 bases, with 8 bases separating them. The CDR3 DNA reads TGTGCCAGTAGTATACCAGGTCCCACTGAAGCTTTCTTT. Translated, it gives CASSIPGPTEAFF. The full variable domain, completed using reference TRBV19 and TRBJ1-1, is DGGITQSPKYLFRKEGQNVTLSCEQNLNHDAMYWYRQDPGQGLRLIYYSQIVNDFQKGDIAEGYSVSREKKESFPLTVTSAQKNPTAFYLCASSIPGPTEAFFGQGTRLTVV.

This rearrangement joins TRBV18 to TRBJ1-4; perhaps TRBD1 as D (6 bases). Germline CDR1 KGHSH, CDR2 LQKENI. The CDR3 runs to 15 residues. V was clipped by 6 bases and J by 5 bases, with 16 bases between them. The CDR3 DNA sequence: TGTGCCAGCTCCCTACAACAGGGTCCCAATGAAAAACTGTTTTTT. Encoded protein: CASSLQQGPNEKLFF.

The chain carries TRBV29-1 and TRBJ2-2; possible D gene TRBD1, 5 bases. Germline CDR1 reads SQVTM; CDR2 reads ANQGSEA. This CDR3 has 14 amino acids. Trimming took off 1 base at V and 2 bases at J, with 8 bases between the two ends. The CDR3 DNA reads TGCAGCGTTGAAGGGACAACAAACACCGGGGAGCTGTTTTTT. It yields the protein CSVEGTTNTGELFF.

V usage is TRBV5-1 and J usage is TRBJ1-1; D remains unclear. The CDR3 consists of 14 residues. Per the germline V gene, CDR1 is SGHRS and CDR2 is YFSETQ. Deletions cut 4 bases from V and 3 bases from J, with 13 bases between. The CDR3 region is CASSPAEGDTEAFF. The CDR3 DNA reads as TGCGCCAGCAGCCCGGCCGAGGGCGACACTGAAGCTTTCTTT.

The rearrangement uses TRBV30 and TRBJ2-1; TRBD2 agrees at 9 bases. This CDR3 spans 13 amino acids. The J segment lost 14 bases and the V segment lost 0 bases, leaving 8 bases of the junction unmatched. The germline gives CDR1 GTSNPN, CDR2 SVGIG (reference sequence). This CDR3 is CAWSVGGVAGEFF. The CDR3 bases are TGTGCCTGGAGTGTAGGGGGGGTAGCGGGAGAGTTCTTC.

CDR3: CASSSGQEQFF. In DNA form, the CDR3 reads TGTGCCAGCAGTTCAGGACAGGAGCAGTTCTTC. The J gene is TRBJ2-1, the V gene TRBV11-2, with D possibly TRBD1 on 6 matching bases. Germline lookup yields CDR1 SGHAT and CDR2 FQNNGV. The V end lost 6 bases, the J end lost 10 bases, and 10 bases lay between the germline ends. This CDR3 spans 11 amino acids.

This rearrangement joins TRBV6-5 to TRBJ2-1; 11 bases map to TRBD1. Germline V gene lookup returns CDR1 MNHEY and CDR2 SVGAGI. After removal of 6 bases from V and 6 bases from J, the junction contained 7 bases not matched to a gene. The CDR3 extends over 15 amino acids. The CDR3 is CASSPGQGVVNEQFF. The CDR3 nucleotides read TGTGCCAGCAGCCCGGGACAGGGGGTGGTCAATGAGCAGTTCTTC.

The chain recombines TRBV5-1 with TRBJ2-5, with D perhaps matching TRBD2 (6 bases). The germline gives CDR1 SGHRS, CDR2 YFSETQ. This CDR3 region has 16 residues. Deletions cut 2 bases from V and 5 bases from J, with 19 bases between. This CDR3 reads CASSFPGTSSRETQYF. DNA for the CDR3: TGCGCCAGCAGCTTTCCCGGGACTTCCAGTCGGGAGACCCAGTACTTC.

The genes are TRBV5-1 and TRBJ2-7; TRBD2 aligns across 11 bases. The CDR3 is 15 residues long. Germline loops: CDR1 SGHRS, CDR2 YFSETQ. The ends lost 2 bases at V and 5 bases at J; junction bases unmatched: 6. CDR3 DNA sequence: TGCGCCAGCAGCTTCTTAGCGGGGGGGCTAGACGAGCAGTACTTC. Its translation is CASSFLAGGLDEQYF. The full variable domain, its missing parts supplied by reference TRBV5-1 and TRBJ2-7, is KAGVTQTPRYLIKTRGQQVTLSCSPISGHRSVSWYQQTPGQGLQFLFEYFSETQRNKGNFPGRFSGRQFSNSRSEMNVSTLELGDSALYLCASSFLAGGLDEQYFGPGTRLTVT.

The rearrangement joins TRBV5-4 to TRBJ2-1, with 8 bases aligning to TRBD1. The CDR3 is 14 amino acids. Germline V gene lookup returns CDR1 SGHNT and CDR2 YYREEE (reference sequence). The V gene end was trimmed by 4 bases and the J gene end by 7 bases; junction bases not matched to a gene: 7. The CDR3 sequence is CASSPDRGQNEQFF. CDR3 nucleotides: TGTGCCAGCAGCCCCGACAGGGGTCAGAATGAGCAGTTCTTC.

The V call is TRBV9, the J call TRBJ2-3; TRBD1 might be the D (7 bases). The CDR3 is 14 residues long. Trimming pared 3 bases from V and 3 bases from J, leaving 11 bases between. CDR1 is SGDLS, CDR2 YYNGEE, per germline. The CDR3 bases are TGTGCCAGCAGCGAGCAGGGGGGAACAGATACGCAGTATTTT. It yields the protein CASSEQGGTDTQYF. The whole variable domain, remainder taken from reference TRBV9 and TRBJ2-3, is DSGVTQTPKHLITATGQRVTLRCSPRSGDLSVYWYQQSLDQGLQFLIQYYNGEERAKGNILERFSAQQFPDLHSELNLSSLELGDSALYFCASSEQGGTDTQYFGPGTRLTVL.

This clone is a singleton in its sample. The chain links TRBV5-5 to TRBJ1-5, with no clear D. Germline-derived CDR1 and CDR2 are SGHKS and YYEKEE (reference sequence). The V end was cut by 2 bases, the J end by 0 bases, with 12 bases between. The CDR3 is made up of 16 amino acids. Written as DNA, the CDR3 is TGTGCCAGCAGCTTTAGCGGCGGGGATAGCAATCAGCCCCAGCATTTT. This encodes CASSFSGGDSNQPQHF.

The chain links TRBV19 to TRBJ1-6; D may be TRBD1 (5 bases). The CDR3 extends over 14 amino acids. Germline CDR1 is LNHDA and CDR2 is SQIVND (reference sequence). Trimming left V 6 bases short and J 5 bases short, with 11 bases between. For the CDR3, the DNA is TGTGCCAGTAGCCGCAGGGTCCATAATTCACCCCTCCACTTT. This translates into CASSRRVHNSPLHF.

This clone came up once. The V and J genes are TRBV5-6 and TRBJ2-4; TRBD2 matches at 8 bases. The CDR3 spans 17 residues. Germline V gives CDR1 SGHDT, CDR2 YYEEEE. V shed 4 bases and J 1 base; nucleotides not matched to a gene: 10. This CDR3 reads CASSNPSGSWAKNIQYF. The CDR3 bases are TGTGCCAGCAGCAACCCCAGCGGGAGTTGGGCCAAAAACATTCAGTACTTC.

The CDR3 reads CASSIPLGGYTF. CDR3 bases: TGTGCCAGTAGTATCCCCCTAGGTGGCTACACCTTC. The chain has TRBV19 and TRBJ1-2; D remains ambiguous. The germline CDR1 and CDR2 sequences are LNHDA and SQIVND (reference sequence). This CDR3 has 12 residues. Trimming pared 3 bases from V and 7 bases from J, leaving 9 bases between.

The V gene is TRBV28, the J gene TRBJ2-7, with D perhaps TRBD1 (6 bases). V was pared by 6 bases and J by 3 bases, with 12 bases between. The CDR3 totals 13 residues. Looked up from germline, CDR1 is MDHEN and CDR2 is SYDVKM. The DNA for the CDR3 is TGTGCCAGCAGGGGGCAGGGGATCTACGAGCAGTACTTC. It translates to CASRGQGIYEQYF.

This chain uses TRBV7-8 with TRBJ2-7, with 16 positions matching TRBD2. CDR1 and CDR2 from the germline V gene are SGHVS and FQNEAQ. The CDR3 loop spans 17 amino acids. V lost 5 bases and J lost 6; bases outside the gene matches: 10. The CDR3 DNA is TGTGCCAGCAGCCCCTATCTGGGACTAGCGGGAGGGAGCGAGCAGTACTTC. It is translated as CASSPYLGLAGGSEQYF.

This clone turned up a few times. CDR3 bases: TGTGCCAGCAGTGGCGAGTACGAGCAGTACTTC. Translating gives CASSGEYEQYF. V is TRBV2 and J is TRBJ2-7; D is unresolved. This CDR3 region has 11 residues. The V gene's germline CDR1 is SNHLY and CDR2 FYNNEI. V lost 4 bases and J lost 4, with 5 bases in between.

DNA for the CDR3: TGTGCCAGCAGCATGGTCAGGGGCACCTCTGAAGCTTTCTTT. It yields the protein CASSMVRGTSEAFF. This chain connects TRBV7-6 to TRBJ1-1; TRBD1 is a possible D gene (6 bases). This CDR3 comprises 14 residues. From germline, CDR1 is SGHVS and CDR2 FNYEAQ. V lost 5 bases and J 6 bases, leaving 16 bases between the germline ends.

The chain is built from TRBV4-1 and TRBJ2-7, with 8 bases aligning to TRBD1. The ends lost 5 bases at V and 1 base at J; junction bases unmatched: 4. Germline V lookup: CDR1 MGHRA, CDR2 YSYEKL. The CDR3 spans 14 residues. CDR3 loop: CASSVRQGSYEQYF. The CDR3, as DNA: TGCGCCAGCAGCGTTCGACAGGGGTCCTACGAGCAGTACTTC.

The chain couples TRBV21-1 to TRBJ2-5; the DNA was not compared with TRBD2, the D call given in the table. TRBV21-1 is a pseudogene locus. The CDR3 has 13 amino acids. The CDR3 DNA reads TGTGCCAGCAGCAAAGTCGGTCGCGGGGACCAGTACTTC. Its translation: CASSKVGRGDQYF.

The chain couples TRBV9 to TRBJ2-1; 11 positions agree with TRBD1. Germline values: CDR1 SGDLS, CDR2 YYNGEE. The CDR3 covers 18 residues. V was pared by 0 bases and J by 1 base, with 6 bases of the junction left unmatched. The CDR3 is CASSVEWDRGKSYNEQFF. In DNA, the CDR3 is TGTGCCAGCAGCGTAGAGTGGGACAGGGGGAAATCCTACAATGAGCAGTTCTTC. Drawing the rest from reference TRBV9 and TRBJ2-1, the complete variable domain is DSGVTQTPKHLITATGQRVTLRCSPRSGDLSVYWYQQSLDQGLQFLIQYYNGEERAKGNILERFSAQQFPDLHSELNLSSLELGDSALYFCASSVEWDRGKSYNEQFFGPGTRLTVL.

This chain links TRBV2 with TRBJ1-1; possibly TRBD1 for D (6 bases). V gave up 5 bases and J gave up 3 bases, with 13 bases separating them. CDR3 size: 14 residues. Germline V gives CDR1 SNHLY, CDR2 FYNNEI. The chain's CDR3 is CASSFRGEDTEAFF. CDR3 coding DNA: TGTGCCAGCAGTTTCAGGGGAGAGGACACTGAAGCTTTCTTT.

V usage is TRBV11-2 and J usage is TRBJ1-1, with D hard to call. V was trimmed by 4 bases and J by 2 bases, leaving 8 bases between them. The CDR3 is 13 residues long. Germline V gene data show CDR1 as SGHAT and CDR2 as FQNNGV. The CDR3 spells CASSSRHNTEAFF. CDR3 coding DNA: TGTGCCAGCAGCTCCCGACATAACACTGAAGCTTTCTTT.

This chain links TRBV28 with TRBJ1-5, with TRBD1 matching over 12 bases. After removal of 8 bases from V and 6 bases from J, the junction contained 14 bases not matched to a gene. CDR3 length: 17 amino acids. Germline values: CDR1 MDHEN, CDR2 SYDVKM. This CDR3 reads CASRGALGDRGLQPQHF. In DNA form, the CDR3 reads TGTGCCAGCCGCGGTGCCCTCGGGGACAGGGGGCTTCAGCCCCAGCATTTT.

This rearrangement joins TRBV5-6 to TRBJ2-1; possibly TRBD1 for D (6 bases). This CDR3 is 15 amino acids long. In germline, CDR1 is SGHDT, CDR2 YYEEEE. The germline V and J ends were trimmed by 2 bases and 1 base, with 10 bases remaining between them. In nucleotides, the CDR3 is TGTGCCAGCAGCTTAGTGGACAGTTCCTACAATGAGCAGTTCTTC. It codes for CASSLVDSSYNEQFF.